This TCR beta chain was obtained from a study of cytomegalovirus exposure and HLA in healthy donors (dated by TCRdb to 2015 to 2018). General notes on the study: An earlier analysis of more than 550 of the donors reported approximately 300 Gb of sequence data and some 110 million unique TCR beta sequences obtained from about 179 million T cells. A later genetic analysis used genome-wide SNP genotypes for about 60% of the roughly 700 donors, treating that subset as a discovery cohort. Donor age, sex, ethnicity and CMV serostatus were compiled alongside the repertoire data. Among over 350 genotyped donors of the cohort, an average of around 240,000 unique TCR beta nucleotide sequences were sequenced per donor, roughly 18% of them non-productive. Typing coverage differed by locus: A, B, C, DRB1 and DQB1 were typed in roughly 620-630 donors, DQA1 in 522, DPA1 in roughly 590, and DPB1 in about 450. Along with the approximately 700-subject first cohort, a separate validation cohort of around 120 different subjects was used. In an earlier analysis of 500 to 650 of the donors, high-throughput TCR beta sequencing was used to judge whether each TCR beta V gene segment behaved as functional or pseudogenic. Roughly five DR-DQ haplotypes were handled as single units for association and clustering because linkage in the cohort was strong. A later analysis re-examined previously published TCR beta repertoires from hundreds of donors and added high-resolution HLA genotyping to investigate patterns of TCR occurrence. Of the approximately 400 genotyped donors, 80% to 90% were placed in the genetic ancestry cluster associated with self-reported Caucasian donors. An early release covering about 600 HLA-typed donors comprised about 300 gigabases of sequencing data and approximately 80 million unique TCR sequences. Rather than drawing on any new phenotypic data, the later analysis identified candidate immune exposures from TCR beta sequences and the way those sequences occurred across donors. The T cell repertoires of 666 subjects were profiled by immunosequencing and related to cytomegalovirus serostatus. All discovery cohort repertoires had been generated on a single sequencing platform. Both class I and class II loci were covered by HLA typing, at four-digit resolution. To predict cytomegalovirus infection status, the study combined high-throughput TCR immunosequencing, statistical association of individual TCRs with disease status, and machine learning. The study was designed to test whether signatures of past pathogen exposure could be identified by cataloging public T cell receptors.

The cohort consisted of 600 to 750 healthy bone marrow donors. At the time of sampling, all cohort members were nominally healthy, though unrecorded immune exposures were likely present. The donor tested CMV seronegative, placing the donor among the 350 to 400 seronegative members of the cohort. A peripheral blood sample was collected from each donor, and TCR beta sequencing was performed on peripheral blood mononuclear cells. Genomic DNA was extracted from the blood cell samples with the Qiagen DNeasy Blood Extraction Kit. Points the paper makes about the study in general: Most TCR sequences were observed very rarely across donors, whereas some public TCRs were present in many individuals. When HLA alleles, especially DR and DQ, strongly co-occurred, attributing TCR associations to individual alleles was difficult. Correlated functional status among segregating V segments might be attributable to linkage disequilibrium, but an unknown experimental factor could not be ruled out. According to a later analysis, TCR association rates differed among HLA loci, with DRB1 alleles showing the most associated TCRs and HLA-C alleles showing the fewest. Sequencing depth was assumed to be roughly uniform across donors in the presence/absence analyses, though that assumption may not hold. The authors suggested that the approach could potentially be generalized to other disease states and immunological phenotypes. A later analysis found that most CMV-associated TCR beta chains appeared HLA-restricted, with HLA associations seemingly driven largely by CMV exposure. Cytomegalovirus status was reported to be diagnosed by the classifier with high specificity and sensitivity in both the original and validation cohorts. For the cohort, immune exposure information was limited to CMV serostatus. A later analysis associated about 17,000 TCR beta sequences with specific HLA alleles at a false discovery rate of 0.05. The sequencing pipeline was judged likely to have produced a cluster of highly shared sequence variants as a technical artifact. In an earlier analysis of around 600 of the donors, most TCR beta V segments were observed in productive rearrangements about 90% or about 30% of the time, broadly matching IMGT annotations. A total of 150 to 200 TCR beta chains were listed by the study as associated with cytomegalovirus. In this cohort, only TCR beta chains were sequenced, and detectable features were limited by the absence of alpha or paired-chain data. A few of the identified cytomegalovirus-associated TCR beta chains were confirmed in vitro to be specific for cytomegalovirus antigens. Compared with equally common non-associated chains, HLA-associated TCR beta chains in a later analysis were more clonally expanded and had lower generation probabilities. HLA typing was unavailable for some donors at each locus, so association tests used only the typed subset. A later genetic analysis reported fewer N-insertions in productive TCRs among donors in an Asian-associated ancestry cluster than the roughly 620-donor mean. A later genetic analysis associated a missense DCLRE1C variant with V-gene and J-gene trimming of TCR beta chains, and an independent cohort replicated the association. A further reported finding was that TCR beta sequences accurately predicted the HLA-A and HLA-B alleles for most subjects in the first cohort. In a later analysis, several top co-occurrence clusters were reported to appear linked to parvovirus B19, influenza, CMV and Epstein-Barr virus. The earlier analysis of approximately 540 of the donors excluded fewer than 20 rarely observed V segments, including chromosome 9 orphons, because counts were too low.

Comments on this clone: This clone's antigen is unknown. No base-level quality is on record; no much larger clone is a single base apart.

The method was the immunoSEQ multiplex PCR assay. A mixture of 60 forward primers for TCR Vbeta segments and 13 reverse primers for TCR Jbeta segments was used in the multiplex PCR. Amplification of the CDR3 region of rearranged TCR beta genes was performed with a multiplex PCR assay on genomic DNA. The amplified TCR beta libraries were sequenced on the Illumina HiSeq System as 87-base-pair reads. On the study's bioinformatics: A later analysis tallied 80 million to 95 million unique TCR beta chains across the 700 or so repertoires, and about 12 million of those chains were shared by two or more donors. To remove PCR and sequencing errors, raw reads were error-corrected and collapsed into unique sequences using a nearest-neighbor algorithm that merged closely related sequences. CDR3 sequences were aligned to IMGT reference sequences to assign V, D and J gene segments. For a sequence to be retained, a match of at least six nucleotides was required to both a V gene segment and a J gene segment. Rearrangements were called productive when the CDR3 lacked stop codons and stayed in frame with V and J; all others were non-productive. Following IMGT convention, CDR3 was defined as the stretch from the second conserved V-encoded cysteine up to the conserved J-encoded phenylalanine. Sequences without an unambiguous match to a single V gene segment were excluded from the earlier analysis of approximately 560 of the donors. In an earlier analysis of 450 to 750 of the donors, a V segment was called functional when productive rearrangements were above 56.7%, and segregating when the standard deviation between donors exceeded 5%. A statistical classification framework was built for diagnosing cytomegalovirus status from the catalog of TCR beta chain sequences. V and J gene assignment, in a later analysis, came from comparing TCR nucleotide sequences with IMGT/GENE-DB human TR gene sequences. The TCRdist pipeline was used in a later analysis to assign CDR3 sequences and most-parsimonious VDJ recombination scenarios. A later analysis defined each TCR beta chain by its CDR3 amino acid sequence plus V-gene family, and excluded reads lacking a unique V-gene family. As a way to deal with suspected cross-contamination and a sequencing artifact, a later analysis dropped 640 or so nucleotide sequences that were highly shared and had low generation probability. A later analysis calculated a clonal expansion index for each public chain from normalized within-repertoire ranks of inferred template counts. In a later analysis, generation probabilities were computed with a VDJ recombination model fitted to out-of-frame rearrangements, and the resulting probabilities were checked against IGoR. In a later analysis, TCR-TCR, TCR-HLA and TCR-CMV co-occurrence was scored with hypergeometric tests, and a repertoire-size bias correction was applied to TCR pairs. In a later analysis, false discovery rates were estimated by permuting HLA or CMV assignments 20 times. In a later analysis, co-occurring TCRs were grouped using DBSCAN, with TCRdist sequence similarity added in when clustering inside HLA-allele-positive subsets. Repertoires with fewer than 30,000 or more than 120,000 public chains were left out of co-occurrence clustering, as were roughly five repertoires with anomalous nucleotide sharing. TCRdb holds this immuneACCESS table with in-frame rearrangements only. Some clones are missing; in checked studies, unresolved V genes explain under half, and the rest has no known cause. The V and J calls and clone size come from that table; D and trimming were worked out from the DNA. The sample includes approximately 150,000 clones, with 84% observed a single time. The ten largest clones add up to roughly 2.5% of the sample.

The source material was PBMCs. The receptor comes from a boy aged 2 to 10 in good health and CMV-seronegative.

The nucleotides read TGTGCTAGTGGTTTGGGGGGACAGCCCGGGGAGCTGTTTTTT. The translation is CASGLGGQPGELFF. This receptor chain uses TRBV12-5 and TRBJ2-2, with 7 middle bases fitting TRBD1. The CDR3 runs 14 residues from the cysteine to the phenylalanine. Only CDR3 DNA is held: 42 bases, read in frame from base 1. Taken from the germline V gene, the CDR1 and CDR2 loops are LGHNT and FRNRAP. At the junction V is shortened by 1 base and J by 6 bases; bases outside the gene matches: 2.